The rows below give T cell receptor beta chains drawn from one sample of a study of T cell repertoires in cytomegalovirus infection. Their cognate antigens are unknown. MiXCR, applied by TCRdb to the reads, yields one record per CDR3 protein. The data hold a few hundred thousand distinct CDR3 sequences, with around 40% observed a single time. This material consisted of cultured PBMCs, taken from culture after CMV antigen stimulation. These receptors came from a human donor in good health (CMV status not recorded). Some clones in this sample may be carry-over from other donors' samples. Each CDR3 is given with its conserved first and last residue. D genes are given only for firm matches. Only some rows state a clone size, as once, few, many or a class for expanded clones.

v_call: TRBV7-2
d_call: TRBD1
clone_size: many
j_call: TRBJ1-1
cdr3_nt: TGTGCCAGCAGCGAAGGGGGCGGCGCTTTCTTT
cdr3_aa: CASSEGGGAFF

v_call: TRBV2
d_call: -
clone_size: once
j_call: TRBJ2-2
cdr3_nt: TGTGCCAGCAGTGTAGTCATCGGCGGGGAGCTGTTTTTT
cdr3_aa: CASSVVIGGELFF

v_call: TRBV7-2
d_call: TRBD2
clone_size: few
j_call: TRBJ2-5
cdr3_nt: TGTGCCAGCAGCGTAGCATTAGCGGGAGGAAGGGAGACCCAGTACTTC
cdr3_aa: CASSVALAGGRETQYF

v_call: TRBV11-2
d_call: -
clone_size: -
j_call: TRBJ1-2
cdr3_nt: TGTGCCAGCAGAATGAAGTCTGGGGGATCCTATGGCTACACCTTC
cdr3_aa: CASRMKSGGSYGYTF

v_call: TRBV6-2/TRBV6-3
d_call: -
clone_size: few
j_call: TRBJ2-3
cdr3_nt: TGTGCCAGCACCCCGCCGGACACGATCAGCACAGATACGCAGTATTTT
cdr3_aa: CASTPPDTISTDTQYF

v_call: TRBV2
d_call: -
clone_size: -
j_call: TRBJ1-2
cdr3_nt: TGTGCCAGCAGATTGGACATCTGGAACTATGGCTACACCTTC
cdr3_aa: CASRLDIWNYGYTF

v_call: TRBV28
d_call: TRBD2
clone_size: -
j_call: TRBJ2-1
cdr3_nt: TGTGCCAGCAGTGCCCTAGCGGGGTGGAGTGCGCAGTTCTTC
cdr3_aa: CASSALAGWSAQFF

v_call: TRBV12-3/TRBV12-4
d_call: -
clone_size: -
j_call: TRBJ2-4
cdr3_nt: TGTGCCAGCAGTTTAAGGGGGGCAGGGGACATTCAGTACTTC
cdr3_aa: CASSLRGAGDIQYF

v_call: TRBV7-2
d_call: -
clone_size: -
j_call: TRBJ2-5
cdr3_nt: TGTGCCAGCAGCTCCCGGGGGACTTACGGAACAGAGACCCAGTACTTC
cdr3_aa: CASSSRGTYGTETQYF

v_call: TRBV19
d_call: TRBD2
clone_size: -
j_call: TRBJ2-5
cdr3_nt: TGTGCCAGTAGTTCTGGCGGGAGGGAAGAGACCCAGTACTTC
cdr3_aa: CASSSGGREETQYF

v_call: TRBV7-2
d_call: TRBD1
clone_size: -
j_call: TRBJ2-7
cdr3_nt: TGTGCCAGCAGCCCACACGCGGTCAGAGGGACAGTCGGCTACGAGCAGTACTTC
cdr3_aa: CASSPHAVRGTVGYEQYF

v_call: TRBV7-9
d_call: -
clone_size: -
j_call: TRBJ1-2
cdr3_nt: TGTGCCAGCAGCTTAGGAGATTACTATGGCTACACCTTC
cdr3_aa: CASSLGDYYGYTF

v_call: TRBV29-1
d_call: TRBD2
clone_size: -
j_call: TRBJ2-7
cdr3_nt: TGCAGCGTGACCGGGACTAGCGATGAGCAGTACTTC
cdr3_aa: CSVTGTSDEQYF

v_call: TRBV5-1
d_call: -
clone_size: few
j_call: TRBJ1-5
cdr3_nt: TGCGCCAGCAGTCGCCGGGAGCAAAATCAGCCCCAGCATTTT
cdr3_aa: CASSRREQNQPQHF

v_call: TRBV4-2
d_call: -
clone_size: -
j_call: TRBJ1-2
cdr3_nt: TGTGCCAGCAGCCAAGACGGCGTCTATGGCTACACCTTC
cdr3_aa: CASSQDGVYGYTF

v_call: TRBV6-2/TRBV6-3
d_call: TRBD2
clone_size: -
j_call: TRBJ2-4
cdr3_nt: TGTGCCAGCAGTGCTAGCGGGAGAGCCAAAAACATTCAGTACTTC
cdr3_aa: CASSASGRAKNIQYF

v_call: TRBV11-2
d_call: -
clone_size: many
j_call: TRBJ2-2
cdr3_nt: TGTGCCAGCAGCTCCATCCTAGCGACCGGGGAGCTGTTTTTT
cdr3_aa: CASSSILATGELFF

v_call: TRBV28
d_call: TRBD1
clone_size: -
j_call: TRBJ2-3
cdr3_nt: TGTGCCAGTGATTCGACAGGGGGAAACACAGATACGCAGTATTTT
cdr3_aa: CASDSTGGNTDTQYF

v_call: TRBV27
d_call: -
clone_size: -
j_call: TRBJ2-5
cdr3_nt: TGTGCCAGCAGTATGGGCCTCCGAGAGACCCAGTACTTC
cdr3_aa: CASSMGLRETQYF

v_call: TRBV7-2
d_call: TRBD2
clone_size: many
j_call: TRBJ2-1
cdr3_nt: TGTGCCAGCAGCTCCGGAGGCGGGGACTACTACAATGAGCAGTTCTTC
cdr3_aa: CASSSGGGDYYNEQFF

v_call: TRBV6-2/TRBV6-3
d_call: -
clone_size: -
j_call: TRBJ1-1
cdr3_nt: TGTGCCAGCAGTCAACAGGGCAGAAACACTGAAGCTTTCTTT
cdr3_aa: CASSQQGRNTEAFF

v_call: TRBV27
d_call: -
clone_size: -
j_call: TRBJ2-5
cdr3_nt: TGTGCCAGCGGTCCATCGGACTGGAAAGAGACCCAGTACTTC
cdr3_aa: CASGPSDWKETQYF

v_call: TRBV28
d_call: -
clone_size: few
j_call: TRBJ1-4
cdr3_nt: TGTGCCAGCCGTTCCTGGGGGGCAACTAATGAAAAACTGTTTTTT
cdr3_aa: CASRSWGATNEKLFF

v_call: TRBV7-2
d_call: TRBD1
clone_size: -
j_call: TRBJ2-3
cdr3_nt: TGTGCCAGCAGCCAGGCGGGACAGGGGCCAGATACGCAGTATTTT
cdr3_aa: CASSQAGQGPDTQYF

v_call: TRBV19
d_call: TRBD1
clone_size: -
j_call: TRBJ2-1
cdr3_nt: TGTGCCAGTAGTAAACAGGGGGCAGAGTACAATGAGCAGTTCTTC
cdr3_aa: CASSKQGAEYNEQFF

v_call: TRBV4-3
d_call: TRBD2
clone_size: -
j_call: TRBJ2-5
cdr3_nt: TGCGCCAGCAGCCAAGATTGGACTAGCGGGATGAGTGAGACCCAGTACTTC
cdr3_aa: CASSQDWTSGMSETQYF

v_call: TRBV6-5
d_call: -
clone_size: -
j_call: TRBJ2-1
cdr3_nt: TGTGCCAGCAGTTACTCGAGGCTACTCTCTTACAATGAGCAGTTCTTC
cdr3_aa: CASSYSRLLSYNEQFF